Listed below are T cell receptor beta chains from one sample, sequenced in a study of tumor-infiltrating lymphocytes in primary liver carcinoma. TCRdb re-called the multiplex PCR reads through MiXCR, storing one row per CDR3 protein. The sample includes 95,000 to 150,000 distinct CDR3 sequences, about 59% seen only once; the top ten take 9.3%. Sequenced: liver tumor tissue from sampling region 1. These receptors all come from a woman aged 55-70 years with primary liver carcinoma and hepatitis B virus infection. Each CDR3 is given with its conserved first and last residue. D genes are given only for firm matches. A clone size is listed for some rows: how often the clone was seen (once, few, many), or a class if it is expanded.

TRBV6-5,TRBJ1-1,NA,NA,TGTGCCAGCGGACGAACGGCAGGTGAAGCTTTCTTT,CASGRTAGEAFF
TRBV5-1,TRBJ2-1,NA,TRBD1,TGCGCCAGCAGTTTGGAAGGGACAGGGGGCCTTGAGCAGTTCTTC,CASSLEGTGGLEQFF
TRBV12-3/TRBV12-4,TRBJ2-2,many,NA,TGTGCCAGCAGCTACACAGCGAACACCGGGGAGCTGTTTTTT,CASSYTANTGELFF
TRBV6-1,TRBJ2-1,NA,NA,TGTGCCATAATTGGGCTAGTGGTGACCCAGCAGTTCTTC,CAIIGLVVTQQFF
TRBV29-1,TRBJ1-1,many,NA,TGCAGCGCCAGTGTTATGAACACTGAAGCTTTCTTT,CSASVMNTEAFF
TRBV11-2,TRBJ2-5,many,NA,TGTGCCAGCAGCTTAGATCATAGGGGAAAGACCCAGTACTTC,CASSLDHRGKTQYF
TRBV6-1,TRBJ2-1,many,TRBD2,TGTGCCAGCGCCCAGCCTCTTAGCGGGAGGACCTCCTACAATGAGCAGTTCTTC,CASAQPLSGRTSYNEQFF
TRBV13,TRBJ2-5,few,NA,TGTGCCACGACGGAGGCAGGGTTACAAGAGACCCAGTACTTC,CATTEAGLQETQYF
TRBV11-2,TRBJ1-1,NA,NA,TGTGCCAGCAGTCCTAGTTTGAACACTGAAGTTTTCTTT,CASSPSLNTEVFF
TRBV19,TRBJ1-5,NA,TRBD1,TGTGCCAGTACGCACCAGGGGGCCCTTCAGCCCCAGCATTTT,CASTHQGALQPQHF
TRBV29-1,TRBJ2-7,NA,TRBD1,TGCAGTGCTAGGACAGGGGACGAATATGAGCAGTACTTC,CSARTGDEYEQYF
TRBV20-1,TRBJ2-5,once,TRBD1,TGCAGTGCTAGGTTGAACAGGGGAGAGACCCAGTACTTC,CSARLNRGETQYF
TRBV7-8,TRBJ2-3,NA,TRBD2,TGTGCCAGCAGCTTTTCCGCGGGAGCCGCAGATACGCAGTATTTC,CASSFSAGAADTQYF
TRBV6-1,TRBJ1-5,many,TRBD1,TGTGCCAGCACCCGAGGACAGGGGAGGCAGCCCCAGCATTTT,CASTRGQGRQPQHF
TRBV7-8,TRBJ1-1,many,NA,TGTGCCAGCAGCTTATGGGGGGCTGAAGCTTTCTTT,CASSLWGAEAFF
TRBV28,TRBJ2-2,many,NA,TGTGCCAGCAGAAACAGGGATACCGGGGAGCTGTTTTTT,CASRNRDTGELFF
TRBV14,TRBJ2-1,NA,TRBD2,TGTGCCAGCAGCCAAGGGGGTAGCGGGGAATCCTACAATGAGCAGTTCTTC,CASSQGGSGESYNEQFF
TRBV10-2,TRBJ2-3,many,NA,TGCGCCAGCAAGGGGGATACAGATACGCAGTATTTT,CASKGDTDTQYF
TRBV12-3/TRBV12-4,TRBJ1-2,NA,NA,TGTGCCAGCAGCGAAAGAGGGGGGCGCCCCATAACTAACGTAGGCTACACCTTC,CASSERGGRPITNVGYTF
TRBV7-8,TRBJ1-4,many,NA,TGTGCCAGCAGCTTAGTCGGCGCAACTAATGAAAAACTGTTTTTT,CASSLVGATNEKLFF
TRBV12-2,TRBJ2-7,few,NA,TGTGCAAGTCGCTTAGTGCGGCCCAAGCGGTCGAGCTCCTACGAGCAGTACTTC,CASRLVRPKRSSSYEQYF
TRBV5-5,TRBJ2-1,many,TRBD1,TGTGCCAGCAGCCCTTCGACAGGGTACAATGAGCAGTTCTTC,CASSPSTGYNEQFF